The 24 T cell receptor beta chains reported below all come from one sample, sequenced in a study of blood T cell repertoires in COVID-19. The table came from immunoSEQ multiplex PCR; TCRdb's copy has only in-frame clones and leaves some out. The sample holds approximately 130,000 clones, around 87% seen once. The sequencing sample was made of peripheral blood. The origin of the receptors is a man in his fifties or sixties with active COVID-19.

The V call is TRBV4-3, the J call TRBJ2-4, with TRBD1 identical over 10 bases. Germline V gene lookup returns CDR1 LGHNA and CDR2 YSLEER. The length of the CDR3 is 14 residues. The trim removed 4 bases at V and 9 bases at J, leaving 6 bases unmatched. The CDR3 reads CASSPRDRGTIQYF. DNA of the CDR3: TGCGCCAGCAGCCCCCGGGACAGGGGAACCATTCAGTACTTC.

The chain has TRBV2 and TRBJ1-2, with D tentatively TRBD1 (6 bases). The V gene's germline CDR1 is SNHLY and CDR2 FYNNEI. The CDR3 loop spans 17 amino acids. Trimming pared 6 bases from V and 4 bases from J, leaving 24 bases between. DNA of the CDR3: TGTGCCAGCAGACGGGCCCGGACGGGCAAGGGGGTCTATGGCTACACCTTC. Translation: CASRRARTGKGVYGYTF.

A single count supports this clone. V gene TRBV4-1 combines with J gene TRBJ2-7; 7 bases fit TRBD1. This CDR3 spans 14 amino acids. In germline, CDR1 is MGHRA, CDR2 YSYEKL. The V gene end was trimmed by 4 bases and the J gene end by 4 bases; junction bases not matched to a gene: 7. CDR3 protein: CASSLGTADYEQYF. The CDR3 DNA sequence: TGCGCCAGCAGCCTCGGGACAGCAGATTACGAGCAGTACTTC.

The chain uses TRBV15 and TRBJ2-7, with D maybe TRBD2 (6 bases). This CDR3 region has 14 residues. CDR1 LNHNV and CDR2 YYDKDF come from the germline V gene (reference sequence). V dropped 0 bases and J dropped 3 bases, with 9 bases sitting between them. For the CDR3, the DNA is TGTGCCACCAGCAGAGAACTCGGGGGCTACGAGCAGTACTTC. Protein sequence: CATSRELGGYEQYF.

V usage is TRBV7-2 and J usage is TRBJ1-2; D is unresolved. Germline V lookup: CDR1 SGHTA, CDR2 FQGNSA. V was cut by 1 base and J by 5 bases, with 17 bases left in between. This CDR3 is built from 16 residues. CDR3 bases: TGTGCCAGCAGCTTAGGCACCGTGACGGGGAGGTATGGCTACACCTTC. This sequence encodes CASSLGTVTGRYGYTF.

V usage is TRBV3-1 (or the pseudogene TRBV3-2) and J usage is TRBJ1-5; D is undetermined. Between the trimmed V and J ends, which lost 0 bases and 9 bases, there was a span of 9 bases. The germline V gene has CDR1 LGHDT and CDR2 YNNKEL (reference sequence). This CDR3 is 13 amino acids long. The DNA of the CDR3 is TGTGCCAGCAGCCAAGATACGAGAGCGCCCCAGCATTTT. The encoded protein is CASSQDTRAPQHF.

The DNA for the CDR3 is TGTGCCAGCAGTCCCGGGTTCCCACAGTTCTTC. Its translation: CASSPGFPQFF. The rearrangement links TRBV12-3 or TRBV12-4 to TRBJ2-1; no clear D. The CDR3 runs to 11 residues. Trimming took 5 bases from V and 13 from J, leaving 12 bases between them.

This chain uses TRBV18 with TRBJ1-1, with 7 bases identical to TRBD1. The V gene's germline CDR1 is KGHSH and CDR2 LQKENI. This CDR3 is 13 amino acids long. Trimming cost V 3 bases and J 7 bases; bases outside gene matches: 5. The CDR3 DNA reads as TGTGCCAGCTCACCTCTACAGGGGTTTGAAGCTTTCTTT. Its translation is CASSPLQGFEAFF.

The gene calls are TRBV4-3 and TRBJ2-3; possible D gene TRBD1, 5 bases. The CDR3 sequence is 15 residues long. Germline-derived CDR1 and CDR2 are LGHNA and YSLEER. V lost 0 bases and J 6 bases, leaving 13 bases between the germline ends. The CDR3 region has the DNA TGCGCCAGCAGCCAAGATCAGGGCCTGGGGGATACGCAGTATTTT. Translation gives CASSQDQGLGDTQYF.

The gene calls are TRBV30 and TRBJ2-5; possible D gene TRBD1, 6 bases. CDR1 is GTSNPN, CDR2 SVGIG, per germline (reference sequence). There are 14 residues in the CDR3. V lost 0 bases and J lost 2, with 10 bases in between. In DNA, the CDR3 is TGTGCCTGGAGTGTACATACAGGGCAAGAGACCCAGTACTTC. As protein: CAWSVHTGQETQYF.

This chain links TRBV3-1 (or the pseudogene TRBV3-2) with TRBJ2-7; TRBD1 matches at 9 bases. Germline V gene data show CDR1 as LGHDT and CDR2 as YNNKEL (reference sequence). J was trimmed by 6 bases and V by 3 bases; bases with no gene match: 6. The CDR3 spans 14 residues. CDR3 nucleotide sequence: TGTGCCAGCAGCCACGGGACAGGGCGAATCGAGCAGTACTTC. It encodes CASSHGTGRIEQYF.

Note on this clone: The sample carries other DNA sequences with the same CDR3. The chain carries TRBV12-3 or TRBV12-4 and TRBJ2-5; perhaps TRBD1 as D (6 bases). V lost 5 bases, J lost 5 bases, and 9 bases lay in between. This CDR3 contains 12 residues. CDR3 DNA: TGTGCCAGCAGTCTTAGGGGGGAGACCCAGTACTTC. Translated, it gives CASSLRGETQYF.

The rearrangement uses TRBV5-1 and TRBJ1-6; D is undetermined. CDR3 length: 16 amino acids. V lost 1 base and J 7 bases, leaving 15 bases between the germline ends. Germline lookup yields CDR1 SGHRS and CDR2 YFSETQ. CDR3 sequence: CASSLQPAGENSPLHF. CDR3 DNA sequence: TGCGCCAGCAGCTTGCAGCCCGCCGGGGAAAATTCACCCCTCCACTTT.

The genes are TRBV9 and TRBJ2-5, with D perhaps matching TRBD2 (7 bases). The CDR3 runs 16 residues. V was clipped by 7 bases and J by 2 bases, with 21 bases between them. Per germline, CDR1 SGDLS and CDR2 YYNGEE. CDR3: CASATGGGLIQETQYF. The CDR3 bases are TGTGCCAGCGCAACAGGCGGGGGCCTCATTCAAGAGACCCAGTACTTC.

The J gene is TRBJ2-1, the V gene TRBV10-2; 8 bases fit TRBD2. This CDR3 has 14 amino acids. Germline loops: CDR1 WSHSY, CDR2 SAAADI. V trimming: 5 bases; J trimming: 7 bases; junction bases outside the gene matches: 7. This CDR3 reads CASSRGGPGNEQFF. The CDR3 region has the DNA TGCGCCAGCAGTCGGGGGGGGCCTGGGAATGAGCAGTTCTTC.

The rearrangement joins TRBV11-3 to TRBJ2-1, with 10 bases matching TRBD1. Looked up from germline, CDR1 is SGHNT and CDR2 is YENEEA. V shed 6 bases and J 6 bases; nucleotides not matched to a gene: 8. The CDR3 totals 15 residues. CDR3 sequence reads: CASSLRDRGLNEQFF. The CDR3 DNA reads TGTGCCAGCAGTCTCCGGGACAGGGGTCTCAATGAGCAGTTCTTC. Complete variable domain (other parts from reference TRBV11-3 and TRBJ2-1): EAGVVQSPRYKIIEKKQPVAFWCNPISGHNTLYWYLQNLGQGPELLIRYENEEAVDDSQLPKDRFSAERLKGVDSTLKIQPAELGDSAVYLCASSLRDRGLNEQFFGPGTRLTVL.

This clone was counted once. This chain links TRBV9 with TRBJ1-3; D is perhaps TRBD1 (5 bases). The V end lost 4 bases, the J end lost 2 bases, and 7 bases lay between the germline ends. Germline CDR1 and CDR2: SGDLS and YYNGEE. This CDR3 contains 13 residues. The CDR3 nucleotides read TGTGCCAGCAGCCCAGGGACTGGAAACACCATATATTTT. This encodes CASSPGTGNTIYF. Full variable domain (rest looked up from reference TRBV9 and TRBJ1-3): DSGVTQTPKHLITATGQRVTLRCSPRSGDLSVYWYQQSLDQGLQFLIQYYNGEERAKGNILERFSAQQFPDLHSELNLSSLELGDSALYFCASSPGTGNTIYFGEGSWLTVV.

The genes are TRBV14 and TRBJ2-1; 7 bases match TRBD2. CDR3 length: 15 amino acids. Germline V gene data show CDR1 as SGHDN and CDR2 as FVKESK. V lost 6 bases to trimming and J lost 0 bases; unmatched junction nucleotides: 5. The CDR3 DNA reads TGTGCCAGCAGGCACACTAGCGACTCCTACAATGAGCAGTTCTTC. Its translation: CASRHTSDSYNEQFF.

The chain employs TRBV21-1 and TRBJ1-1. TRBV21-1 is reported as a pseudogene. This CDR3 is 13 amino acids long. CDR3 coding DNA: TGTGCCAGCAGCACACGGTTGAACACTGAAGCTTTCTTT. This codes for CASSTRLNTEAFF.

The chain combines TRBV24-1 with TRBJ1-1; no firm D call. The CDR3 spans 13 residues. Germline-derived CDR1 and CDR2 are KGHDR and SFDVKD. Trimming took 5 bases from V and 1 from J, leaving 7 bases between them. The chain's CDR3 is CATSGLRNTEAFF. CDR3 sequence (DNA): TGTGCCACCAGTGGCCTAAGGAACACTGAAGCTTTCTTT.

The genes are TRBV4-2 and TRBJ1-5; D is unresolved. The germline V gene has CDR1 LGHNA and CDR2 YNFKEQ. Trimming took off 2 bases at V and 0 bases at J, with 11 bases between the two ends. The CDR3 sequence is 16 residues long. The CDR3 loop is CASSQSQDYSNQPQHF. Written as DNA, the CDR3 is TGTGCCAGCAGCCAATCCCAGGATTATAGCAATCAGCCCCAGCATTTT.

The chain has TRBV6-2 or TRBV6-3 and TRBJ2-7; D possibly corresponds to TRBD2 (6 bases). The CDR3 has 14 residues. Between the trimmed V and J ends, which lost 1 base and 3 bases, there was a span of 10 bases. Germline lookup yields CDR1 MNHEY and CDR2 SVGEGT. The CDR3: CASSYLSGSYEQYF. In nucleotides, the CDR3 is TGTGCCAGCAGTTACTTATCCGGGAGCTACGAGCAGTACTTC.

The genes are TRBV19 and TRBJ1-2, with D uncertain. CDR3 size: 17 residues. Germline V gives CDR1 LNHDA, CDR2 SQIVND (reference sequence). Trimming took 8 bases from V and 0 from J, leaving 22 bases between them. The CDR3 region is CASSPARGPGSNYGYTF. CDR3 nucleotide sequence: TGTGCCAGTTCTCCCGCCCGAGGGCCTGGTTCTAACTATGGCTACACCTTC.

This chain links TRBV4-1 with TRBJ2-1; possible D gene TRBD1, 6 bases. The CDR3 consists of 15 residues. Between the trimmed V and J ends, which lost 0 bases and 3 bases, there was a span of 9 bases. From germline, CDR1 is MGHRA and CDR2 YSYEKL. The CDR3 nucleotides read TGCGCCAGCAGCCAAGACAGGGGAGACTACAATGAGCAGTTCTTC. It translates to CASSQDRGDYNEQFF.